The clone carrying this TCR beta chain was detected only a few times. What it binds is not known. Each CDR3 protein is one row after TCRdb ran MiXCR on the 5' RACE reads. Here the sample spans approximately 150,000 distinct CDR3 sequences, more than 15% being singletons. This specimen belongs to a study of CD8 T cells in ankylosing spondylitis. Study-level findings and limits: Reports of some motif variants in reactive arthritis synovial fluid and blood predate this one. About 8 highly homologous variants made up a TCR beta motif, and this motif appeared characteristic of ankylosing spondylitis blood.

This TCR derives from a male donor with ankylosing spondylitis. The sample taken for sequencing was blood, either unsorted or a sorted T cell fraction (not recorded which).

In DNA, the CDR3 is TGTGCCAGCAGTTCTGGGGCCATCACTGAAGCTTTCTTT. It codes for CASSSGAITEAFF. The gene calls are TRBV7-2 and TRBJ1-1, with D tentatively TRBD1 (5 bases). The V gene's germline CDR1 is SGHTA and CDR2 FQGNSA. Trimming took off 6 bases at V and 4 bases at J, with 12 bases between the two ends. This CDR3 has 13 residues.